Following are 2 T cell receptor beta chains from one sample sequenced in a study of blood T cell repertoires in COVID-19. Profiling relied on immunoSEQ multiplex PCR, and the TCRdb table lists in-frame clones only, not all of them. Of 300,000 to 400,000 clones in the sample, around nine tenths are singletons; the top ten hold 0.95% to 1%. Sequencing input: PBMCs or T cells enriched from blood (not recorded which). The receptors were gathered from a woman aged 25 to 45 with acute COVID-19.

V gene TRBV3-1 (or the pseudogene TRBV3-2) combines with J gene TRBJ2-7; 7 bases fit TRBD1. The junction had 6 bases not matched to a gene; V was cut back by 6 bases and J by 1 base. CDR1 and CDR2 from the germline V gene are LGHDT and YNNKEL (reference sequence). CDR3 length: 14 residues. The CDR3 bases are TGTGCCAGCAGTCGACAGGGACCTTCCTACGAGCAGTACTTC. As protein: CASSRQGPSYEQYF.

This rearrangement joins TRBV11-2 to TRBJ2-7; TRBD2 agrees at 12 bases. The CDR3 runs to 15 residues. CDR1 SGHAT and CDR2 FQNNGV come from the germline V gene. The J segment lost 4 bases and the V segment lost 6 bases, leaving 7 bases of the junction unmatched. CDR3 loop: CASRLASGGAYEQYF. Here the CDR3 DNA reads TGTGCCAGCAGACTAGCTAGCGGGGGGGCTTACGAGCAGTACTTC.